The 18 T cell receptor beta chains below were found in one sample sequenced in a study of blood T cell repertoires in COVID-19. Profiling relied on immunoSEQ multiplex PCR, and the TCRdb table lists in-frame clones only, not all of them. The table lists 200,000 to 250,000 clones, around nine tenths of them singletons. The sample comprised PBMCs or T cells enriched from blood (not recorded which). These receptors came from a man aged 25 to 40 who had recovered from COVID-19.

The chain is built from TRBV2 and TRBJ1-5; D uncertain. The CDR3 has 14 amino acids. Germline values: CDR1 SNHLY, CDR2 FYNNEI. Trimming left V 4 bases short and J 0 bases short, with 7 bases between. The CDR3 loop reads CASSGRSSNQPQHF. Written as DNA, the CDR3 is TGTGCCAGCAGTGGGCGGAGTAGCAATCAGCCCCAGCATTTT.

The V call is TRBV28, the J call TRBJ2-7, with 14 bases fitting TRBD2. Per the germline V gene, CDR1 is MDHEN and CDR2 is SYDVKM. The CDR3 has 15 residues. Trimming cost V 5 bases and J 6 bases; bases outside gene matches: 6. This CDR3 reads CASSGPGLAGVEQYF. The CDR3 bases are TGTGCCAGCAGTGGGCCGGGACTAGCGGGAGTCGAGCAGTACTTC.

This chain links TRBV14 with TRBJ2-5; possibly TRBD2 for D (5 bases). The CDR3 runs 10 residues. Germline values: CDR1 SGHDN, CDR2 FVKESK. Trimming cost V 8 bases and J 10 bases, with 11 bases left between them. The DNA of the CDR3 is TGTGCCAGCGGCCGGGGAGACCAGTACTTC. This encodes CASGRGDQYF.

In DNA form, the CDR3 reads TGCGCCAGCAGCAGTAATACCGGGACAGGAGAAGCTTTCTTT. Translation: CASSSNTGTGEAFF. The V gene is TRBV5-1, the J gene TRBJ1-1; 8 bases agree with TRBD1. V gave up 4 bases and J gave up 8 bases; unmatched junction bases: 10. CDR1 is SGHRS and CDR2 is YFSETQ in the germline V gene. The CDR3 is made up of 14 amino acids.

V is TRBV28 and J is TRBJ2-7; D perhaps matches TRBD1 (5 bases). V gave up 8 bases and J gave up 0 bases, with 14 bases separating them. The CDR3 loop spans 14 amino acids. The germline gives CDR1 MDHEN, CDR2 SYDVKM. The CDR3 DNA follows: TGTGCCAGCGTCGATCGGACAAGCTCCTACGAGCAGTACTTC. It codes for CASVDRTSSYEQYF.

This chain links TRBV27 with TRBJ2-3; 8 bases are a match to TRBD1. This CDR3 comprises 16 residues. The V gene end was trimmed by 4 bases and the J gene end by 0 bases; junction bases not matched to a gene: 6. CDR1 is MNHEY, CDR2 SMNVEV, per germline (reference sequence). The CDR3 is CASSSGGWSSTDTQYF. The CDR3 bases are TGTGCCAGCAGTTCAGGGGGCTGGAGTAGCACAGATACGCAGTATTTT.

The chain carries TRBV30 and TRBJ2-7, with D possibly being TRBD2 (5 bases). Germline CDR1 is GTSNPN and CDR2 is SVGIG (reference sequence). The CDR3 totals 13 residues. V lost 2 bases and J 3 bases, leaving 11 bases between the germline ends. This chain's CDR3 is CAWSLGSSYEQYF. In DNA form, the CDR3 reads TGTGCCTGGAGTTTAGGGAGTAGCTACGAGCAGTACTTC.

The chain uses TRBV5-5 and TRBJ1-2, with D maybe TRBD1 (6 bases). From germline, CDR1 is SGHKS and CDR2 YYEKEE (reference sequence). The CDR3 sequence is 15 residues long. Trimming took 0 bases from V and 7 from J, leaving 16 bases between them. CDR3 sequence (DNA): TGTGCCAGCAGCTTGGAACAGGGAACCCGACGTGGCTACACCTTC. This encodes CASSLEQGTRRGYTF. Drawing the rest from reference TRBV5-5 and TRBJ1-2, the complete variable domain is DAGVTQSPTHLIKTRGQQVTLRCSPISGHKSVSWYQQVLGQGPQFIFQYYEKEERGRGNFPDRFSARQFPNYSSELNVNALLLGDSALYLCASSLEQGTRRGYTFGSGTRLTVV.

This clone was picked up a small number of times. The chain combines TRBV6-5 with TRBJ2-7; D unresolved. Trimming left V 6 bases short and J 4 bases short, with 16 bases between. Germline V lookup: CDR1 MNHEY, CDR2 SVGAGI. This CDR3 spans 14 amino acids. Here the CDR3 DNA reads TGTGCCAGCAGCGCACCGGCACGGCGGTACGAGCAGTACTTC. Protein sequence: CASSAPARRYEQYF.

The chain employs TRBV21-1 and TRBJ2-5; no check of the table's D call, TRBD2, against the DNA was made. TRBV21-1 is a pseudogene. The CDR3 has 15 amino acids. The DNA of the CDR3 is TGTGCCAGCAGCAAAGACCGGGGTGGGCAAGAGACCCAGTACTTC. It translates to CASSKDRGGQETQYF.

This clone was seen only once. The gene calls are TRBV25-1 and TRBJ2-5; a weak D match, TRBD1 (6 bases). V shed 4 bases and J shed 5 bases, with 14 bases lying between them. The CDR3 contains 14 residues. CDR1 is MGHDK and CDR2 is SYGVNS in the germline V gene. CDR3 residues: CASSAYRDRETQYF. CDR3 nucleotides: TGTGCCAGCAGTGCCTACAGGGACCGGGAGACCCAGTACTTC. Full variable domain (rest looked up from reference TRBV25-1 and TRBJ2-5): EADIYQTPRYLVIGTGKKITLECSQTMGHDKMYWYQQDPGMELHLIHYSYGVNSTEKGDLSSESTVSRIRTEHFPLTLESARPSHTSQYLCASSAYRDRETQYFGPGTRLLVL.

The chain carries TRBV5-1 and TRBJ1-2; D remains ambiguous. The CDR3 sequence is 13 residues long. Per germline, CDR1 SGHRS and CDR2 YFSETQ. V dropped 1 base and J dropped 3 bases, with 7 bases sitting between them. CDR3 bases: TGCGCCAGCAGCTTGTGGTCAGACTATGGCTACACCTTC. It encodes CASSLWSDYGYTF.

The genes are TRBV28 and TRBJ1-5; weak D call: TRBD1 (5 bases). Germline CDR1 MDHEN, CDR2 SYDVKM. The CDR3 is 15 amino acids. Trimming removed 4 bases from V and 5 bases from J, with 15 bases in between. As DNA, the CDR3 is TGTGCCAGCAGTTCCGGGGGAGCCGTCTATCAGCCCCAGCATTTT. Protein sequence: CASSSGGAVYQPQHF.

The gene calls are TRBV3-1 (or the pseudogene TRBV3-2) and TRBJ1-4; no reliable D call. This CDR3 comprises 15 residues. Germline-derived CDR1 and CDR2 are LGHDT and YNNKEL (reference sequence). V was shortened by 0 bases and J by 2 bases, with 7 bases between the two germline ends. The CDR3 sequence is CASSQEMSTNEKLFF. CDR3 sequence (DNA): TGTGCCAGCAGCCAAGAAATGAGCACTAATGAAAAACTGTTTTTT.

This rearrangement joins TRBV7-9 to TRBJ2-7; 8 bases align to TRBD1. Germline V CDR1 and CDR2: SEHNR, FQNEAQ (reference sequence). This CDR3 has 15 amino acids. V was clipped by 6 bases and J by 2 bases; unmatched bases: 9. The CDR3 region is CASSTTGTGAYEQYF. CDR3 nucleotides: TGTGCCAGCAGTACTACCGGGACAGGAGCCTACGAGCAGTACTTC.

CDR3 bases: TGTGCCAGCAGTCGGCCGGGACAGGGACAAGAGACCCAGTACTTC. Encoded protein: CASSRPGQGQETQYF. The V and J genes are TRBV28 and TRBJ2-5, with TRBD1 matching 9 bases. CDR3 length: 15 residues. Germline CDR1 MDHEN, CDR2 SYDVKM. Trimming at V came to 5 bases and at J to 2 bases, leaving 6 bases not matched to a gene.

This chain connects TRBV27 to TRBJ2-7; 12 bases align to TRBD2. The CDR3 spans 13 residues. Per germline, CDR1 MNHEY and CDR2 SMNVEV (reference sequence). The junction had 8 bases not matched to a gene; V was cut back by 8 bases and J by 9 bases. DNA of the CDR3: TGTGCCAGCCTTCGACTAGCGGGAGAGGGGCAGTACTTC. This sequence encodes CASLRLAGEGQYF.

The chain's CDR3 is CASSVQGHEQYF. The CDR3 nucleotides are TGTGCCAGTAGTGTACAGGGCCACGAGCAGTACTTC. The chain joins TRBV19 to TRBJ2-7; D perhaps matches TRBD1 (6 bases). Germline lookup yields CDR1 LNHDA and CDR2 SQIVND (reference sequence). The CDR3 is 12 amino acids. Trimming cost V 5 bases and J 5 bases, with 10 bases left between them. Combining the CDR3 with reference TRBV19 and TRBJ2-7 gives the whole variable domain DGGITQSPKYLFRKEGQNVTLSCEQNLNHDAMYWYRQDPGQGLRLIYYSQIVNDFQKGDIAEGYSVSREKKESFPLTVTSAQKNPTAFYLCASSVQGHEQYFGPGTRLTVT.